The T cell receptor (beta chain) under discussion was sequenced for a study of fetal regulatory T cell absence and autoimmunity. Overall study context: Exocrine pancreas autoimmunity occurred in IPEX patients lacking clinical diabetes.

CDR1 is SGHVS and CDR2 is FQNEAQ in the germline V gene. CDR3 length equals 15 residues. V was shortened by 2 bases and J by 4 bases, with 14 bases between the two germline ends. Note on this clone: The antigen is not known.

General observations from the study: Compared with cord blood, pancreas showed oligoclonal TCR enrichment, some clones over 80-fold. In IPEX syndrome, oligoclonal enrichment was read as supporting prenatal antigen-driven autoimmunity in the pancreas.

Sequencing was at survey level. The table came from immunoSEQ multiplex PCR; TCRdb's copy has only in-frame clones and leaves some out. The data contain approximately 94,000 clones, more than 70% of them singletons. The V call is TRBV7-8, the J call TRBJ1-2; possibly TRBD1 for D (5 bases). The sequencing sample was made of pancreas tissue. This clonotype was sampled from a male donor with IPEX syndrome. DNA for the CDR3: TGTGCCAGCAGCTTAAAAGCGGGGCTGGGCTATGGCTACACCTTC. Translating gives CASSLKAGLGYGYTF.